In this sample, the clone carrying this TCR beta chain turned up many times. The data stem from a study of T-cell reconstitution after alpha-beta-depleted transplantation in children. Preparation of the TCRbeta library was carried out with unique molecular identifiers. TCRdb itself ran the PCR reads through MiXCR, one entry per CDR3 protein. The sample has about 640,000 distinct CDR3 sequences, roughly 15% seen once. The CDR3 has 15 amino acids. V was clipped by 0 bases and J by 3 bases, with 13 bases between them. Germline loops: CDR1 SGHRS, CDR2 YFSETQ. The chain joins TRBV5-1 to TRBJ2-7; D ambiguous. The sequenced sample was PBMCs from the stem cell graft donor, obtained from the stem cell graft. The TCR was taken from a human donor who donated a stem cell graft to a child with acute myeloid leukemia. The CDR3 loop is CASSLGSQQVYEQYF. CDR3 DNA sequence: TGCGCCAGCAGCTTGGGGTCCCAGCAGGTCTACGAGCAGTACTTC.